This entry features one T cell receptor (beta chain) sequence. What it binds is unknown. Genomic DNA per cell subset filled all wells of several immunoSEQ plates. This table comes from immunoSEQ multiplex PCR, and its TCRdb copy is limited to in-frame clones, with some not included. The repertoire has more than 500,000 clones, approximately 95% of them found once; the top ten carry over 0.1%. The data belong to a study of shared clonotypes between healthy human individuals. The study, taken as a whole, reports: Read depth was anticipated to influence clonotype sharing among donors.

The germline gives CDR1 SGHAT, CDR2 FQNNGV. Trimming left V 0 bases short and J 5 bases short, with 4 bases between. The CDR3 runs 13 residues. Only CD45RO-negative cells positively selected for CCR7 counted as naive CD8 cells, so terminally differentiated effector memory CD45RA+ cells were excluded. The donor population consisted of healthy HIV-negative adults with no recent acute infections or vaccinations. V is TRBV11-2 and J is TRBJ2-2; no clear D gene. Sequences were obtained from naive CD8+ T cells sorted from blood. This receptor was identified in a woman aged 25 to 39 in good health. The CDR3 protein is CASSLETTGELFF. In nucleotides, the CDR3 is TGTGCCAGCAGCTTAGAGACAACCGGGGAGCTGTTTTTT.